One and the same sample provided the 8 T cell receptor beta chains below, sequenced in a study of spatial heterogeneity in lung cancer. The time point: sample taken at primary tumor resection. MiXCR was run by TCRdb on the 5' RACE reads, yielding one entry per CDR3 protein. The table has about 36,000 distinct CDR3 sequences, less than 9% seen once. The material was PBMCs, obtained at surgery. The source is a female donor with early-stage non-small cell lung cancer.

There are a few counts of this clonotype. The chain employs TRBV6-5 and TRBJ1-6, with 7 positions matching TRBD1. The germline V gene encodes CDR1 MNHEY and CDR2 SVGAGI. The CDR3 totals 15 residues. V trimming: 2 bases; J trimming: 8 bases; junction bases outside the gene matches: 6. The DNA of the CDR3 is TGTGCCAGCAGTTACGACAGGGTCGAGCATTCACCCCTCCACTTT. Its translation is CASSYDRVEHSPLHF.

This clonotype has a count of ten or more. The chain has TRBV5-1 and TRBJ2-5; weak D call: TRBD2 (6 bases). V was cut by 2 bases and J by 1 base, with 9 bases left in between. Germline CDR1 SGHRS, CDR2 YFSETQ. The CDR3 has 14 residues. The CDR3: CASSFGLLQETQYF. The DNA for the CDR3 is TGCGCCAGCAGCTTTGGACTACTCCAAGAGACCCAGTACTTC.

This clonotype was detected only a few times. V gene TRBV15 combines with J gene TRBJ2-7; D is perhaps TRBD2 (6 bases). There are 12 residues in the CDR3. With 8 bases removed from V and 5 bases from J, the gap between germline ends came to 13 bases. Germline lookup yields CDR1 LNHNV and CDR2 YYDKDF (reference sequence). Here the CDR3 reads CATAWGRNEQYF. The CDR3 DNA follows: TGTGCCACCGCGTGGGGGAGGAACGAGCAGTACTTC.

The chain couples TRBV7-9 to TRBJ2-1, with TRBD2 matching over 13 bases. This CDR3 contains 18 residues. The germline V gene encodes CDR1 SEHNR and CDR2 FQNEAQ (reference sequence). V lost 6 bases, J lost 6 bases, and 14 bases stayed unmatched. CDR3 amino acids: CASSSTTTSGGVSNEQFF. The CDR3 DNA sequence: TGTGCCAGCAGTTCCACCACTACTAGCGGGGGGGTCTCCAATGAGCAGTTCTTC.

Many counts were recorded for this clonotype. The chain carries TRBV5-1 and TRBJ1-6; D not resolved. The CDR3 is made up of 17 amino acids. The germline V gene has CDR1 SGHRS and CDR2 YFSETQ. Trimming left V 2 bases short and J 1 base short, with 13 bases between. The CDR3 is CASSFGSGGSYNSPLHF. The CDR3 DNA follows: TGCGCCAGCAGCTTTGGATCAGGCGGATCCTATAATTCACCCCTCCACTTT.

J is TRBJ1-6 and V is TRBV6-5, with D possibly matching TRBD1 (5 bases). The CDR3 loop spans 18 amino acids. Germline V gene data show CDR1 as MNHEY and CDR2 as SVGAGI. V was cut by 5 bases and J by 3 bases, with 20 bases left in between. Here the CDR3 reads CASSLLGRGGSYNSPLHF. CDR3 nucleotide sequence: TGTGCCAGCAGTCTCTTGGGGCGTGGTGGTAGCTATAATTCACCCCTCCACTTT.

The V gene is TRBV29-1, the J gene TRBJ2-7, with a possible D match to TRBD2 (6 bases). Trimming left V 6 bases short and J 7 bases short, with 19 bases between. The CDR3 totals 13 residues. Germline V gene lookup returns CDR1 SQVTM and CDR2 ANQGSEA. CDR3 region: CSVARDGSSEQYF. The CDR3 coding sequence is TGCAGCGTGGCCCGGGACGGGAGCTCGGAGCAGTACTTC.

This clonotype was seen more than once but under ten times. The rearrangement links TRBV19 to TRBJ2-2, with TRBD2 matching over 7 bases. The CDR3 length is 15 residues. CDR1 LNHDA and CDR2 SQIVND come from the germline V gene (reference sequence). V shed 8 bases and J 4 bases; nucleotides not matched to a gene: 10. The CDR3 DNA is TGTGCCAGTCTAGGGGACTACTTACGCACCGGGGAGCTGTTTTTT. It is translated as CASLGDYLRTGELFF.